One T cell receptor beta chain is described in this entry. Antigen specificity is unknown. Since all of the isolated RNA was reverse transcribed, expressed TCRB transcripts were what got sequenced. Here immunoSEQ multiplex PCR was the method, and the copy in TCRdb shows in-frame clones only, minus some. The profile covers hundreds of thousands of clones, with roughly 12% appearing a single time and around 0.015% taken by the ten largest. CDR3 size: 14 residues. Trimming removed 5 bases at V and 5 bases at J, with 14 bases between. Germline-derived CDR1 and CDR2 are SGHRS and YFSETQ. The sample originates from a study of beta chain features in type 1 diabetes. For the study at large: Investigators examined 107,917,701 sorted cells across all samples.

Study-level results: Highly expressing activated T cells could be over-counted with a cDNA template.

V is TRBV5-1 and J is TRBJ2-1; the D gene is possibly TRBD1 (7 bases). This TCR was sampled from a man younger than 35 in good health. Sequencing was performed on naive CD4+ T cells from blood. The CDR3 protein is CASRRGRGDNEQFF. CDR3 DNA: TGCGCCAGCAGGAGGGGCAGGGGGGACAATGAGCAGTTCTTC.